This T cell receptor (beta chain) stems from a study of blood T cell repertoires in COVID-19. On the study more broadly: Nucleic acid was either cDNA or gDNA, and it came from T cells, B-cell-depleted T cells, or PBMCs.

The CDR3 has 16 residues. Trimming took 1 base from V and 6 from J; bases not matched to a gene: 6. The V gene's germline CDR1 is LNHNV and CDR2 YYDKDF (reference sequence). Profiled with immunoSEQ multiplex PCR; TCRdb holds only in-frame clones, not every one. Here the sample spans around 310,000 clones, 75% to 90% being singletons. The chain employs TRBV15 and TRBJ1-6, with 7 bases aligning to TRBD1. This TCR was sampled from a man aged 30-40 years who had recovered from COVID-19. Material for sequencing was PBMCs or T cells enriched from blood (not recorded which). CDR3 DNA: TGTGCCACCAGCAGAGCCACAGGGGTTAGTAATTCACCCCTCCACTTT. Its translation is CATSRATGVSNSPLHF.